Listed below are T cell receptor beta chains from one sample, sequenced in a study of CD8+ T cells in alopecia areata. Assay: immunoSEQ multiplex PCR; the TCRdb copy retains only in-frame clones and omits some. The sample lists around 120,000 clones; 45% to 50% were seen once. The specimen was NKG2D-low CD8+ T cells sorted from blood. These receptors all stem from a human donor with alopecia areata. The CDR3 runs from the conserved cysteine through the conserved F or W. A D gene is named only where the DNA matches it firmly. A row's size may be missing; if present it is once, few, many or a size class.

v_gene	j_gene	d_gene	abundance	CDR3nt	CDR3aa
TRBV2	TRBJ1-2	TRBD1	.	TGTGCCAGCAGTGTGGACAGGGGGGCCTATGGCTACACCTTC	CASSVDRGAYGYTF
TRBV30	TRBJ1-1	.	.	TGTGCCTGGAGTATCCTCAGTGGGACTGAAGCTTTCTTT	CAWSILSGTEAFF
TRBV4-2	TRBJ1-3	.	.	TGTGCCAGCAGCTTCGGCGCCGCCATATATTTT	CASSFGAAIYF
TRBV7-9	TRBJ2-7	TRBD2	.	TGTGCCAGCAGCTCAGCGGGAGGGCCGTCCTACGAGCAGTACTTC	CASSSAGGPSYEQYF
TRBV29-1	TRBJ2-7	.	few	TGCAGCGTTGTGGCCAGGCAGGGGCGCGAGCAGTACTTC	CSVVARQGREQYF
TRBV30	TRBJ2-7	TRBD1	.	TGTGCCTGGGGGGGCACCGGGACAGGCCCCTACGAGCAGTACTTC	CAWGGTGTGPYEQYF
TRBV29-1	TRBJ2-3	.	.	TGCAGCGTTGAAGGCGGGCTCACAGATACGCAGTATTTT	CSVEGGLTDTQYF
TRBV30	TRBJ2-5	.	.	TGTGCCTGGAGTGTTATAGGATTCCAAGAGACCCAGTACTTC	CAWSVIGFQETQYF
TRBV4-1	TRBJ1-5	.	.	TGCGCCAGCAGCCAAGCCGAAGGACTGATCAATCAGCCCCAGCATTTT	CASSQAEGLINQPQHF
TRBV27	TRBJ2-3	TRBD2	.	TGTGCCAGCAGACCTAGACTAGCCACAGATACGCAGTATTTT	CASRPRLATDTQYF
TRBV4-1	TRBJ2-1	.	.	TGCGCCAGCAGCCAGTCACAGGGTAACCATGAGCAGTTCTTC	CASSQSQGNHEQFF
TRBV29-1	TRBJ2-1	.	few	TGCAGCGTTGATTTTGGTTCCTACAATGAGCAGTTCTTC	CSVDFGSYNEQFF
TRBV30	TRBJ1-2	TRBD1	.	TGTGCCTGGAGTGTCGGACAGGGACCATTGACCTTC	CAWSVGQGPLTF
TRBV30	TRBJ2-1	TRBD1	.	TGTGCCGGAATACTGACAGGGGACGAGCAGTTCTTC	CAGILTGDEQFF
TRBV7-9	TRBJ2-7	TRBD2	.	TGTGCCAGCAGCTTGGGGCTGGGACTAGCGGCCTACGAGCAGTACTTC	CASSLGLGLAAYEQYF
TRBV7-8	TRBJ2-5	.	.	TGTGCCAGCAGTTTAGGACTGTCTCAAGAGACCCAGTACTTC	CASSLGLSQETQYF
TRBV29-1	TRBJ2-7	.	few	TGCAGCGGCCTAGTTGAGGGAAACGAGCAGTACTTC	CSGLVEGNEQYF
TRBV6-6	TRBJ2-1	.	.	TGTGCCAGCAGTTACTCAGGGGAGCAGTTCTTC	CASSYSGEQFF
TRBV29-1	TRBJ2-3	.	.	TGCAGCGTATCCCGTCCCAGTGAGGGCCGCACAGATACGCAGTATTTT	CSVSRPSEGRTDTQYF
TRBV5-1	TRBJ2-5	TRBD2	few	TGCGCCAGCAGCTGGGGCCGACTAGCGAAAGAGACCCAGTACTTC	CASSWGRLAKETQYF
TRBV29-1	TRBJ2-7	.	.	TGCAGCGTTGAGCGGGTCCCCTACGAGCAGTACTTC	CSVERVPYEQYF
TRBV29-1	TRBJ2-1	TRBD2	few	TGCAGCGTTGAAACATCCGGGACTAGCGGGAGTAGTGAGCAGTTCTTC	CSVETSGTSGSSEQFF
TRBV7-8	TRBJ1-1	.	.	TGTGCCAGCAGCTTAGTTCGGGGATCGGACACTGAAGCTTTCTTT	CASSLVRGSDTEAFF
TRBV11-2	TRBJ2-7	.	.	TGTGCCAGCAGCGCGGACCGCGATTCCTACGAGCAGTACTTC	CASSADRDSYEQYF
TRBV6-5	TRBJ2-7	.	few	TGTGCCAGCAGTTACTCATCCGGAACATGGGAGTACTTC	CASSYSSGTWEYF
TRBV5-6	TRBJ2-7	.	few	TGTGCCAGCACCTCAATCGGGGTACACGAGCAGTACTTC	CASTSIGVHEQYF
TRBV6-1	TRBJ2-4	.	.	TGTGCCAGCAGTGAGCCGGGAGATATTGCCAAAAACATTCAGTACTTC	CASSEPGDIAKNIQYF
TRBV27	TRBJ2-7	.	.	TGTGCCTCCGACCGGGTGGGCAACGAGCAGTACTTC	CASDRVGNEQYF
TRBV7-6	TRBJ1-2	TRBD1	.	TGTGCCAGCAGCAATTGGGACAGGGGGTCAGACGGCTACACCTTC	CASSNWDRGSDGYTF
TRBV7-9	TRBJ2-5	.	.	TGTGCCAGCAGCCAAGACTACACAAAGACCCAGTACTTC	CASSQDYTKTQYF
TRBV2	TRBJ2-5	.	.	TGTGCCAGCACCCCTAGCCGTAACCAAGAGACCCAGTACTTC	CASTPSRNQETQYF
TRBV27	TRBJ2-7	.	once	TGTGCCAGCGTAGGGGGTTACGAGCAGTACTTC	CASVGGYEQYF
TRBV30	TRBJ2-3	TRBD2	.	TGTGCCTGGACACTAGCGGGAATCACAGATACGCAGTATTTT	CAWTLAGITDTQYF
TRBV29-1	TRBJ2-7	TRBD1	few	TGCAGCGTTGATGAGGGGGCCGAGCAGTACTTC	CSVDEGAEQYF
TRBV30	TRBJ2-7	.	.	TGTGCCTGGAGACACAGGAGCTCCTACGAGCAGTACTTC	CAWRHRSSYEQYF
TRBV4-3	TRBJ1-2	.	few	TGCGCCAGCAGCCAAGATTCGGCAGTCGGCTACACCTTC	CASSQDSAVGYTF
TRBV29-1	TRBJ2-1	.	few	TGCAGCGTAATACACAGCGATGAGCAGTTCTTC	CSVIHSDEQFF
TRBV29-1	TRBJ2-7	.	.	TGCAGCGTTGATAGTTCGGCAGGACTCTACGAGCAGTACTTC	CSVDSSAGLYEQYF
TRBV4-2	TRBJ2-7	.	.	TGTGCCAGCAGCCCTGGGGGACTTTACGAGCAGTACTTC	CASSPGGLYEQYF
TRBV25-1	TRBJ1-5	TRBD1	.	TGTGCCAGCAGTGACTCCACAGGGGCGCAGCCCCAGCATTTT	CASSDSTGAQPQHF
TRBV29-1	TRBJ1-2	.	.	TGCAGCGTCCTGCCACCCAACTATGGCTACACCTTC	CSVLPPNYGYTF
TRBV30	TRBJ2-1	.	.	TGTGCCTGTAGCGGCAGGGGGAATGAGCAGTTCTTC	CACSGRGNEQFF
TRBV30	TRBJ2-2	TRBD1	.	TGTGCCTGGAGTCGGACAGGAGACGCCGGGGAGCTGTTTTTT	CAWSRTGDAGELFF
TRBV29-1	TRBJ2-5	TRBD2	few	TGCAGCGTTGAACGGGGCGCGGGAGGGCCCATAATGGAAGAGACCCAGTACTTC	CSVERGAGGPIMEETQYF
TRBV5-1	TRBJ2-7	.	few	TGCGCCAGCAGGGCGGACGGAGGCTCCTACGAGCAGTACTTC	CASRADGGSYEQYF
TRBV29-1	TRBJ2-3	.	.	TGCAGCACCACAGGGTTGGCATACACAGATACGCAGTATTTT	CSTTGLAYTDTQYF
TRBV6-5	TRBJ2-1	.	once	TGTGCCAGCAGCGTACGAGGCTCCTACAATGAGCAGTTCTTC	CASSVRGSYNEQFF
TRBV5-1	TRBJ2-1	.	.	TGCGCCAGCAGCGAAGGCAATGAGCAGTTCTTC	CASSEGNEQFF
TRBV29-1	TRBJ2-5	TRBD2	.	TGCAGCGTTGGACTAGCGGGAAAACTGGGGGAGACCCAGTACTTC	CSVGLAGKLGETQYF
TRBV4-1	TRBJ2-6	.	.	TGCGCCAGCTTCTCGGGGGCCAACGTCCTGACTTTC	CASFSGANVLTF
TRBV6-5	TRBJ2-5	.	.	TGTGCCAGCAGCCCCGATAAGGGGTTCCAGTACTTC	CASSPDKGFQYF
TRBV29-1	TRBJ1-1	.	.	TGCAGCGTGCTGGACTCAACCGGAACTGAAGCTTTCTTT	CSVLDSTGTEAFF
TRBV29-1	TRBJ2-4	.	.	TGCAGCGCCCAGCGAGGGGACAAGGGACAGTACTTC	CSAQRGDKGQYF
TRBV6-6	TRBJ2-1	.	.	TGTGCCAGCAGTCCGACAGGCAATGAGCAGTTCTTC	CASSPTGNEQFF
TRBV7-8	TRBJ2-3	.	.	TGTGCCACCTTGGGTCCAGATACGCAGTATTTT	CATLGPDTQYF
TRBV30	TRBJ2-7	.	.	TGTGCCTGGAGTCCCCTAGGTCTAGTGTACGAGCAGTACTTC	CAWSPLGLVYEQYF
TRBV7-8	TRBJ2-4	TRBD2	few	TGTGCCAGCAGCTTCGGGGGGGTCAAAAACATTCAGTACTTC	CASSFGGVKNIQYF
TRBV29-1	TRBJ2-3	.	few	TGCAGCGTCCCCGAGGAGTCCGCAGATACGCAGTATTTT	CSVPEESADTQYF
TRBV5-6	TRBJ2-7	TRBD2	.	TGTGCCAGCAGGCCGGGACTAGCCCCGGACGAGCAGTACTTC	CASRPGLAPDEQYF